The entry below gives a single T cell receptor (beta chain) sequence along with its context. The antigen is undetermined. Germline CDR1 SEHNR, CDR2 FQNEAQ (reference sequence). This CDR3 region has 17 residues. V lost 3 bases to trimming and J lost 1 base, with 19 bases between them. Generation of TCR beta libraries employed quantitative 5'-RACE incorporating molecular barcodes. TCRdb reprocessed the 5' RACE reads with MiXCR, giving one entry per CDR3 protein. The repertoire holds roughly 470,000 distinct CDR3 sequences, roughly a quarter seen once, with 0.85% to 1% in the top ten. This sample is drawn from a study of CD8 T cells in ankylosing spondylitis. Study-level findings and limits: A TCR beta motif of roughly eight highly homologous variants seemed to mark ankylosing spondylitis blood. Earlier reports found some motif variants in synovial fluid and blood in reactive arthritis.

This TCR derives from a male donor with ankylosing spondylitis. The sequenced material came from blood, either unsorted or a sorted T cell fraction (not recorded which). The V and J genes are TRBV7-9 and TRBJ2-7; D perhaps matches TRBD2 (5 bases). The CDR3 spells CASSFRPGDSVSYEQYF. The CDR3 nucleotides are TGTGCCAGCAGCTTTAGGCCTGGTGATAGCGTTTCCTACGAGCAGTACTTC.